A selection of T cell receptor beta chains follows, all from one sample in a study of blood T cell repertoires in COVID-19. Data came from immunoSEQ multiplex PCR; TCRdb stores just in-frame clones and leaves some out. Altogether approximately 79,000 clones are present, 80% to 90% being singletons, with the ten largest covering under 25%. Sequenced input: peripheral blood. The origin of the receptors is a woman aged 45-60 years with acute or convalescent COVID-19. Both conserved end residues are part of each CDR3. A D gene is named only where the DNA matches it firmly.

>TRBV9|14|TRBD1
CASSVTGGDTEAFF
>TRBV7-9|14|TRBD1
CASSLALDRGRQFF
>TRBV28|16|TRBD2
CASSTRRGSKADTQYF
>TRBV6-2/TRBV6-3|11|.
CASSPGNGYTF
>TRBV29-1|13|.
CSVDWRSTDTQYF
>TRBV28|11|.
CASIRNTEAFF
>TRBV19|14|.
CASRTSGLNGELFF
>TRBV30|19|.
CAWSVPILLLQGPDQPQHF
>TRBV12-3/TRBV12-4|13|.
CASTSSGDTEAFF
>TRBV6-5|16|.
CASSYTGSGSYNEQFF
>TRBV28|13|.
CASMKAGNYGYTF
>TRBV6-5|15|TRBD1
CASSRAGGILNGYTF
>TRBV9|13|.
CATSTLGEGEQFF
>TRBV6-2/TRBV6-3|15|TRBD1
CASSTRQGTNYGYTF
>TRBV18|17|.
CASSPIDTDGNVGTIYF
>TRBV27|14|.
CASSFAPIIDEQYF
>TRBV3-1/TRBV3-2|17|.
CASSPRGWGQLNYGYTF
>TRBV10-3|15|.
CAISERQTSYNEQFF
>TRBV5-1|17|TRBD2
CASSLDSEREAYNEQFF
>TRBV7-9|18|.
CASSLAFGAGNGRETQYF
>TRBV5-6|15|.
CASSLVGGTDQPQHF
>TRBV7-2|19|TRBD1
CASSLGLGGTGSFVYGYTF
>TRBV9|16|.
CASSVDALSSGNTIYF
>TRBV19|17|TRBD1
CASSRNTGGRGNQPQHF
>TRBV18|14|.
CASSPTGFDEKLFF
>TRBV15|16|.
CATSRDAGGTVKKLFF
>TRBV7-2|16|TRBD2
CASSVGRGAVTGELFF
>TRBV19|15|TRBD2
CASSLCGGPVDTQYF
>TRBV2|14|TRBD1
CASRAGQPNEKLFF
>TRBV18|13|.
CASSPGGSDGYTF
>TRBV19|14|.
CASKTKGDTYEQYF
>TRBV13|14|TRBD1
CASSLGTGNYGYTF
>TRBV10-3|12|.
CAISRGSYEQYF
>TRBV5-1|16|TRBD1
CASSRGQGATGNTIYF
>TRBV18|15|TRBD2
CASSHGTSRAETQYF
>TRBV15|16|.
CATSRDGMQGYQPQHF
>TRBV2|13|TRBD1
CASGRQGTYEQYF
>TRBV19|15|.
CASSIDINSQETQYF
>TRBV6-1|15|TRBD2
CASSVGLAGVNEQFF
>TRBV7-8|13|.
CASSLSAGVEQYF
>TRBV10-3|19|TRBD1
CATGSVRTGGGTGANVLTF
>TRBV29-1|13|TRBD2
CSVETSGGVEQYF
>TRBV30|17|.
CAWSVRKQAGSNQPQHF
>TRBV30|13|.
CAWAPQGSYEQYF
>TRBV28|15|TRBD1
CASSLPGTGRYEQYF
>TRBV19|15|TRBD2
CASSITSGSQETQYF
>TRBV7-9|16|.
CASPGTDGGSTDTQYF
>TRBV6-5|13|TRBD1
CASSYQTGEGYTF
>TRBV7-9|12|.
CASSLREPEAFF
>TRBV27|16|.
CASAIPQGPGNYGYTF
>TRBV5-5|14|.
CASSLALGSYEQYF
>TRBV6-2/TRBV6-3|15|.
CASSPRDRFQETQYF
>TRBV4-3|18|TRBD2
CASSQDVGGLAATYEQYF
>TRBV5-6|16|.
CASSFEGSYSGNTIYF
>TRBV7-3|16|TRBD1
CASSQTGTANQETQYF
>TRBV7-2|16|TRBD2
CASSLGPGGPIETQYF
>TRBV6-2/TRBV6-3|14|.
CASSTPYRAYEQYF
>TRBV21-1|16|.
CASSNDLWGVDTEAFF
>TRBV7-9|12|.
CASSRDYTEAFF
>TRBV5-1|13|.
CASSLAEEGELFF